This record concerns one TCR beta chain sequence. Its antigen is unknown. These data are taken from a study of cytomegalovirus exposure and HLA in healthy donors. Study observations and caveats: The study designated 150 or so TCR beta chains cytomegalovirus-associated. Later, an analysis found that common viral pathogens appeared to be linked with several of the most significant clusters. TRBV6-2, TRBV6-3 and some other V segments were unresolvable in 87-base-pair reads. Reports state that TCR beta sequences accurately predicted most subjects' HLA-A and HLA-B alleles.

The CDR3 contains 15 residues. V lost 7 bases, J lost 2 bases, and 7 bases stayed unmatched. Per germline, CDR1 LNHDA and CDR2 SQIVND (reference sequence). PCR employed 60 Vbeta and 13 Jbeta primers. Using immunoSEQ multiplex PCR, the repertoire was profiled, and TCRdb retains in-frame clones only, with some absent. The sample contains around 190,000 clones, over 65% of which appear only once. This rearrangement joins TRBV19 to TRBJ2-2; TRBD1 agrees at 7 bases. Source material: PBMCs. This TCR was recovered from a man aged 40-50 years in good health and CMV-seropositive. This chain's CDR3 is CASTPTGRNTGELFF. CDR3 DNA: TGTGCCAGTACCCCGACAGGGCGCAACACCGGGGAGCTGTTTTTT.